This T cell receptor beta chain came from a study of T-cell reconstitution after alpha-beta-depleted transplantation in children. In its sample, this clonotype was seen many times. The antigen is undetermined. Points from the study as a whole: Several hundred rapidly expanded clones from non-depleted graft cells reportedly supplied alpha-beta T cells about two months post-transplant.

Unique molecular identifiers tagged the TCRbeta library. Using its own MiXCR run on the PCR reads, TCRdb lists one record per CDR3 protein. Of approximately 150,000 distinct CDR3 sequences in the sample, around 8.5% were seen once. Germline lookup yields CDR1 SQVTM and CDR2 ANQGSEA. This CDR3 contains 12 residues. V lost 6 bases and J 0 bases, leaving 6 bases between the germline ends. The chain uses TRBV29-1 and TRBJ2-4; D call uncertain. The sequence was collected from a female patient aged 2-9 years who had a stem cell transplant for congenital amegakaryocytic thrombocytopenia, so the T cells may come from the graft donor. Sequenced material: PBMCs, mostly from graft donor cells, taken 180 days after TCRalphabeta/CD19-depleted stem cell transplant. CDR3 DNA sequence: TGCAGCGTGGAAATAGCCAAAAACATTCAGTACTTC. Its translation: CSVEIAKNIQYF.